The 18 T cell receptor beta chains below all came from one sample that was sequenced in a study of Ad26.COV2.S vaccination and SARS-CoV-2 variants. Noted treatment: roughly 20 received Ad26.COV2.S at low or high dose, single or two shots; 5 received placebo; per-sample allocation not given. Sampling happened 63 days after the first vaccine or placebo injection. Only in-frame clones appear in the TCRdb table, and some are missing; sequencing was by immunoSEQ multiplex PCR. The table includes 500,000 or so clones, around nine tenths detected once. The sequences come from peripheral blood, collected in a trial of Ad26.COV2.S vaccine versus placebo. The receptors come from a person between 18 and 59 years old who received the Ad26.COV2.S COVID-19 vaccine or a placebo.

This sequence joins TRBV25-1 and TRBJ1-4; 8 nucleotides line up with TRBD1. The CDR3 runs to 14 residues. From germline, CDR1 is MGHDK and CDR2 SYGVNS. The ends lost 2 bases at V and 8 bases at J; junction bases unmatched: 4. The CDR3 loop is CASSEGRQGEKLFF. CDR3 sequence (DNA): TGTGCCAGCAGTGAAGGCAGACAGGGGGAAAAACTGTTTTTT.

The V call is TRBV7-8, the J call TRBJ2-3, with D possibly matching TRBD1 (6 bases). CDR3 length: 15 residues. The V end was cut by 2 bases, the J end by 2 bases, with 11 bases between. Germline assignment: CDR1 SGHVS and CDR2 FQNEAQ. CDR3 region: CASSLQGQPTDTQYF. Here the CDR3 DNA reads TGTGCCAGCAGCTTACAGGGGCAGCCCACAGATACGCAGTATTTT.

J is TRBJ1-2 and V is TRBV7-2, with D hard to call. V dropped 1 base and J dropped 4 bases, with 7 bases sitting between them. This CDR3 contains 13 residues. Germline assignment: CDR1 SGHTA and CDR2 FQGNSA. The CDR3 sequence is CASSLVPLYGYTF. In DNA form, the CDR3 reads TGTGCCAGCAGCTTAGTACCTCTCTATGGCTACACCTTC.

This chain joins TRBV11-2 and TRBJ2-7; the D gene could be TRBD1 or TRBD2 (5 bases each). CDR1 and CDR2 from the germline V gene are SGHAT and FQNNGV. The V end was cut by 3 bases, the J end by 3 bases, with 12 bases between. This CDR3 spans 14 amino acids. CDR3 nucleotide sequence: TGTGCCAGCAGCTTGGCGAGGGGCGGCTACGAGCAGTACTTC. It encodes CASSLARGGYEQYF.

Of note for this clone: This may arise from a read error, as a much more abundant clone is one base away. Other DNA sequences in this sample translate to the same CDR3. The rearrangement links TRBV28 to TRBJ1-2; no clear D gene. Per the germline V gene, CDR1 is MDHEN and CDR2 is SYDVKM. V lost 5 bases, J lost 2 bases, and 3 bases lay in between. This CDR3 spans 11 amino acids. In DNA form, the CDR3 reads TGTGCCAGCAGTCTGAACTATGGCTACACCTTC. Amino acids: CASSLNYGYTF.

This clone was picked up a small number of times. The chain uses TRBV7-9 and TRBJ2-7; weak D call: TRBD1 (6 bases). Germline CDR1 SEHNR, CDR2 FQNEAQ (reference sequence). The CDR3 loop spans 15 amino acids. With 0 bases removed from V and 3 bases from J, the gap between germline ends came to 12 bases. The CDR3 region is CASSLAIGTIYEQYF. As DNA, the CDR3 is TGTGCCAGCAGCTTAGCGATCGGGACAATCTACGAGCAGTACTTC.

The chain links TRBV14 to TRBJ2-1; 8 bases map to TRBD2. V trimming: 1 base; J trimming: 4 bases; junction bases outside the gene matches: 6. The CDR3 length is 16 residues. Germline V lookup: CDR1 SGHDN, CDR2 FVKESK. The CDR3 here is CASSQVAGSNYNEQFF. CDR3 sequence (DNA): TGTGCCAGCAGCCAAGTAGCGGGATCCAATTACAATGAGCAGTTCTTC.

This clone was recorded a few times. The rearrangement joins TRBV28 to TRBJ2-7; D possibly matches TRBD1 or TRBD2 (6 bases each). V lost 2 bases and J lost 4, with 15 bases in between. This CDR3 spans 15 amino acids. Germline assignment: CDR1 MDHEN and CDR2 SYDVKM. This CDR3 is CASSLRGGGSYEQYF. The CDR3 DNA reads as TGTGCCAGCAGTTTACGCGGAGGGGGTTCTTACGAGCAGTACTTC.

The V and J genes are TRBV5-6 and TRBJ1-5; tentative D call: TRBD1 (6 bases). The CDR3 spans 13 residues. Trimming pared 3 bases from V and 6 bases from J, leaving 10 bases between. Per the germline V gene, CDR1 is SGHDT and CDR2 is YYEEEE. CDR3 coding DNA: TGTGCCAGCAGCTCAGGGGTTCGTCAGCCCCAGCATTTT. The encoded protein is CASSSGVRQPQHF.

The chain uses TRBV5-6 and TRBJ2-5; D is possibly TRBD1 or TRBD2 (5 bases each). The CDR3 sequence is 15 residues long. The germline gives CDR1 SGHDT, CDR2 YYEEEE. The V and J ends lost 3 bases and 1 base respectively, with 13 bases between them. The CDR3 region has the DNA TGTGCCAGCAGCTCGCAGGGACGGATCCAAGAGACCCAGTACTTC. It specifies CASSSQGRIQETQYF.

The chain joins TRBV27 to TRBJ1-3; no clear D. Trimming left V 6 bases short and J 3 bases short, with 15 bases between. The germline V gene has CDR1 MNHEY and CDR2 SMNVEV (reference sequence). This CDR3 is built from 15 residues. The CDR3 sequence is CASRVDGAFGNTIYF. In DNA form, the CDR3 reads TGTGCCAGCAGGGTGGACGGTGCCTTTGGAAACACCATATATTTT.

V usage is TRBV19 and J usage is TRBJ1-1, with D perhaps TRBD1 (6 bases). Trimming removed 3 bases at V and 6 bases at J, with 14 bases between. The CDR3 contains 14 residues. Germline loops: CDR1 LNHDA, CDR2 SQIVND (reference sequence). The CDR3 nucleotides read TGTGCCAGTAGTATCGGCAGGGGAAAGGCTGAAGCTTTCTTT. This encodes CASSIGRGKAEAFF.

V gene TRBV19 combines with J gene TRBJ1-1; D might be TRBD1 (5 bases). The CDR3 is made up of 12 amino acids. The germline V and J ends were trimmed by 5 bases and 11 bases, with 15 bases remaining between them. Per the germline V gene, CDR1 is LNHDA and CDR2 is SQIVND (reference sequence). The CDR3 protein is CASSPVGGLAFF. The CDR3 DNA reads TGTGCCAGTAGTCCGGTTGGGGGATTGGCTTTCTTT.

This clone was detected once. The V call is TRBV7-8, the J call TRBJ1-2; weak D call: TRBD1 (6 bases). The CDR3 spans 16 residues. Germline V lookup: CDR1 SGHVS, CDR2 FQNEAQ. Trimming shortened V by 4 bases and J by 6 bases, and 21 bases separated the two germline ends. The CDR3 bases are TGTGCCAGCAGCTCGAGGTGGACAGCAGAATCTCATGGCTACACCTTC. As protein: CASSSRWTAESHGYTF. Variable domain in full (rest from reference TRBV7-8 and TRBJ1-2): GAGVSQSPRYKVAKRGQDVALRCDPISGHVSLFWYQQALGQGPEFLTYFQNEAQLDKSGLPSDRFFAERPEGSVSTLKIQRTQQEDSAVYLCASSSRWTAESHGYTFGSGTRLTVV.

The chain joins TRBV7-2 to TRBJ2-7; D remains unclear. V shed 4 bases and J shed 2 bases, with 15 bases lying between them. Germline CDR1 reads SGHTA; CDR2 reads FQGNSA. The CDR3 is 15 residues long. This chain's CDR3 is CASSSSRARAYEQYF. The CDR3 region has the DNA TGTGCCAGCAGCTCCAGTCGGGCCCGTGCCTACGAGCAGTACTTC.

The gene calls are TRBV28 and TRBJ2-7; weak D call: TRBD2 (6 bases). V lost 7 bases to trimming and J lost 3 bases, with 22 bases between them. This CDR3 has 16 residues. The V gene's germline CDR1 is MDHEN and CDR2 SYDVKM. CDR3 coding DNA: TGTGCCAGCACGGACGAGGTGGGGGACTTAAGCTACGAGCAGTACTTC. It codes for CASTDEVGDLSYEQYF.

The J gene is TRBJ2-1, the V gene TRBV19; D remains ambiguous. The CDR3 contains 15 residues. V was clipped by 3 bases and J by 5 bases, with 14 bases between them. Looked up from germline, CDR1 is LNHDA and CDR2 is SQIVND (reference sequence). For the CDR3, the DNA is TGTGCCAGTAGTATGCTCTCCGACATTGACAATGAGCAGTTCTTC. Its translation: CASSMLSDIDNEQFF.

The chain carries TRBV6-1 and TRBJ1-2; D is ambiguous. Germline CDR1 is MNHNS and CDR2 is SASEGT. The CDR3 is made up of 14 amino acids. The V and J ends lost 2 bases and 8 bases respectively, with 15 bases between them. The CDR3 here is CASSEFRALGGYTF. In DNA form, the CDR3 reads TGTGCCAGCAGTGAATTTCGGGCTTTGGGGGGCTACACCTTC.